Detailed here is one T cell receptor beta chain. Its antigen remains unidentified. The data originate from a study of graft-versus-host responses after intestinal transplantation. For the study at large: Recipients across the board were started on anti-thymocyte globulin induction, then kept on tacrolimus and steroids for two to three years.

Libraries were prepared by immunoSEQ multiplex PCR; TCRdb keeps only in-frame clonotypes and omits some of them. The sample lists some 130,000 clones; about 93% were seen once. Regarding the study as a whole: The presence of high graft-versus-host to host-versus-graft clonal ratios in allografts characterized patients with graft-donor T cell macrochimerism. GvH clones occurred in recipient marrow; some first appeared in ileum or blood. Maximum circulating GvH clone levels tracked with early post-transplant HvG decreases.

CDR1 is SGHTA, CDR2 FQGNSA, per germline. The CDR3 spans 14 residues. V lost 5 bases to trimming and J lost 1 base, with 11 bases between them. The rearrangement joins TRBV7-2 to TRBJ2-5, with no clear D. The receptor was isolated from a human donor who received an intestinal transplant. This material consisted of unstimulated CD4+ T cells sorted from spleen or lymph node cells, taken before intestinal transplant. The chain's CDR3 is CASSRFRSQETQYF. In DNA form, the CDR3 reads TGTGCCAGCAGCCGATTTAGGTCCCAAGAGACCCAGTACTTC.